These 4 T cell receptor beta chains share one sample of origin, sequenced in a study of T cells in Graves' hyperthyroidism and ophthalmopathy. What was amplified from RNA transcripts were TCR beta CDR3 regions. A first-round RT-PCR of the TCR CDR3 used the HTBI primer set. TCRdb re-called the multiplex PCR reads through MiXCR, storing one row per CDR3 protein. The data show over 700,000 distinct CDR3 sequences, about 17% seen once. The sample comprised blood. Receptor source: a woman between 50 and 59 years old with Graves' hyperthyroidism that later progressed to Graves' ophthalmopathy.

Note on this clonotype: It may be a read error: a sequence one base away is much more abundant. CDR3 nucleotides: TGTGCCAGCGGCTTAGGGCCGGGACAGGGAGGTTCACCCCTCCACTTT. Protein: CASGLGPGQGGSPLHF. The J gene is TRBJ1-6, the V gene TRBV7-8; TRBD1 agrees at 9 bases. The CDR3 is made up of 16 amino acids. The germline CDR1 and CDR2 sequences are SGHVS and FQNEAQ.

A note on this clonotype: A much larger clone lies one base from this, so it may be a read error. The chain joins TRBV7-2 to TRBJ1-2, with D hard to call. The CDR3 is 16 residues long. CDR1 is SGHTA and CDR2 is FQGNSA in the germline V gene. Trimming shortened V by 5 bases and J by 0 bases, and 16 bases separated the two germline ends. CDR3 nucleotides: TGTGCCAGCAGCCCCCAGGCGGGCACCGCTAACTATGGCTACACCTTC. Its translation: CASSPQAGTANYGYTF.

The table lists this clonotype with a few counts. The chain is built from TRBV20-1 and TRBJ2-1; 13 nucleotides line up with TRBD2. The CDR3 has 18 amino acids. V shed 0 bases and J 0 bases; nucleotides not matched to a gene: 5. In germline, CDR1 is DFQATT, CDR2 SNEGSKA (reference sequence). The CDR3, as DNA: TGCAGTGCTAGAGAAACTAGCGGGGGGGACAGCTCCTACAATGAGCAGTTCTTC. This codes for CSARETSGGDSSYNEQFF.

This clonotype was found many times. The rearrangement uses TRBV2 and TRBJ1-4, with D tentatively TRBD1 (6 bases). V dropped 7 bases and J dropped 0 bases, with 21 bases sitting between them. CDR3 size: 18 residues. Germline V lookup: CDR1 SNHLY, CDR2 FYNNEI. In nucleotides, the CDR3 is TGTGCCAGCAATGGAGGGGGACCCCACTTTGCAACTAATGAAAAACTGTTTTTT. Translation: CASNGGGPHFATNEKLFF.